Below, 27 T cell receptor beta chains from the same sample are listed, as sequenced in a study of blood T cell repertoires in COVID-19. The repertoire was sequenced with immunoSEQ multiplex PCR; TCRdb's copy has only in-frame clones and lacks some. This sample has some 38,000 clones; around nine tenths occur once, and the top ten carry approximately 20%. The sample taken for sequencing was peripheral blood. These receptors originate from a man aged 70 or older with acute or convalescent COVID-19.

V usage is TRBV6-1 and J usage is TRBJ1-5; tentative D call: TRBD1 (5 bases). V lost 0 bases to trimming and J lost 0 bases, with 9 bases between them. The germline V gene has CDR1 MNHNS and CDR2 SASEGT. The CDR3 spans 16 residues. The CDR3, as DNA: TGTGCCAGCAGTGAAGCGGTACAGGATAGCAATCAGCCCCAGCATTTT. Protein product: CASSEAVQDSNQPQHF.

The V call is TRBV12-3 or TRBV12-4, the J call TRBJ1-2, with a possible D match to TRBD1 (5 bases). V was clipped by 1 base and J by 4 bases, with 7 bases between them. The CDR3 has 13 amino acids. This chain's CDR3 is CASSLEGVYGYTF. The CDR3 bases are TGTGCCAGCAGTTTAGAAGGGGTCTATGGCTACACCTTC.

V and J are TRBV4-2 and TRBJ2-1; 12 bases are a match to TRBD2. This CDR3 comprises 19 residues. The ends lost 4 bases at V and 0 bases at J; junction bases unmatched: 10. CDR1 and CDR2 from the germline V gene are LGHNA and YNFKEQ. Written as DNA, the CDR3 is TGTGCCAGCAGCCTTTCCTTGACTAGCGGGAGAGACTCCTACAATGAGCAGTTCTTC. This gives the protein CASSLSLTSGRDSYNEQFF.

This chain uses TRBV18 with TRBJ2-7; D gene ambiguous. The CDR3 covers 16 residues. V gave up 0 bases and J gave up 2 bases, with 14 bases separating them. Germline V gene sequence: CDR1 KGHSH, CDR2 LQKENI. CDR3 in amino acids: CASSPPKARGPYEQYF. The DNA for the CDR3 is TGTGCCAGCTCACCACCAAAGGCCAGAGGCCCCTACGAGCAGTACTTC.

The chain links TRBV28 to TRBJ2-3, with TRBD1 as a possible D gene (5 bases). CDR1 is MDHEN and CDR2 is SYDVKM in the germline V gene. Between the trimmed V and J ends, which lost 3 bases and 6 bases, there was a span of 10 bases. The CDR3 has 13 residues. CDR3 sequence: CASSFGRQDTQYF. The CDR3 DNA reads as TGTGCCAGCAGTTTTGGGCGACAGGATACGCAGTATTTT.

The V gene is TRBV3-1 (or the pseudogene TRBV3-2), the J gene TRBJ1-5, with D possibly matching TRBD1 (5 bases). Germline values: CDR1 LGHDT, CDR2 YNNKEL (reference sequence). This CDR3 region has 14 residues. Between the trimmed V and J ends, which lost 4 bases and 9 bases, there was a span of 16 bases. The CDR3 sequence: CASSLGAVSPPQHF. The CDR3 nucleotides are TGTGCCAGCAGCCTTGGGGCGGTGAGTCCGCCCCAGCATTTT.

The CDR3 bases are TGCGCCAGCAGTCATGGGACTAGCGGGAGAGAGGCCTACGAGCAGTACTTC. Translation: CASSHGTSGREAYEQYF. This chain joins TRBV5-1 and TRBJ2-7; 14 bases agree with TRBD2. The CDR3 extends over 17 amino acids. Trimming removed 5 bases from V and 2 bases from J; junction bases left unmatched: 9. Germline assignment: CDR1 SGHRS and CDR2 YFSETQ.

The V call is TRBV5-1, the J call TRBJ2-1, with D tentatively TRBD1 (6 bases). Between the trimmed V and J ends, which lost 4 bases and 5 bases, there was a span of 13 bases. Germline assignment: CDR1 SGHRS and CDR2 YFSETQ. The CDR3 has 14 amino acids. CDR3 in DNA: TGCGCCAGCAGCGTTCGGGACACCGACAATGAGCAGTTCTTC. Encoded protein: CASSVRDTDNEQFF.

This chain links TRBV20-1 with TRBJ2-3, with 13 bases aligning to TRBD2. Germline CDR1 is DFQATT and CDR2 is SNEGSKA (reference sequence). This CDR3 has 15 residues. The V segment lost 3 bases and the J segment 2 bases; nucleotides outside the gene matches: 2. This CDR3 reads CSASGLAGDTDTQYF. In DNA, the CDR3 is TGCAGTGCTAGTGGACTAGCGGGAGACACAGATACGCAGTATTTT.

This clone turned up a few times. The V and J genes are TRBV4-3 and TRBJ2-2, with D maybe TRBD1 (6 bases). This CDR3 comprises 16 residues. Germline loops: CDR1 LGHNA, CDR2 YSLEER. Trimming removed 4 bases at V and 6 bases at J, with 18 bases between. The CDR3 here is CASSLGLGASAGELFF. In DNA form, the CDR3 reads TGCGCCAGCAGCCTCGGACTGGGGGCATCGGCCGGGGAGCTGTTTTTT.

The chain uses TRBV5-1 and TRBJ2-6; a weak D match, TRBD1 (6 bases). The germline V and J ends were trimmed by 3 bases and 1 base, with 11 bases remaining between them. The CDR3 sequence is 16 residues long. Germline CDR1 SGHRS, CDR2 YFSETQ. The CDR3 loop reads CASSWQQGSGANVLTF. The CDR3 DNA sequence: TGCGCCAGCAGCTGGCAACAGGGATCTGGGGCCAACGTCCTGACTTTC.

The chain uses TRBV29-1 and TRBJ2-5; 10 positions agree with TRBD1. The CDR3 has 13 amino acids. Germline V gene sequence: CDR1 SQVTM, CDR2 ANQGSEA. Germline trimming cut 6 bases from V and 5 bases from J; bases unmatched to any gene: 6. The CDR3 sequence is CSVLGQGRETQYF. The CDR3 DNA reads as TGCAGCGTCCTGGGACAGGGGAGGGAGACCCAGTACTTC.

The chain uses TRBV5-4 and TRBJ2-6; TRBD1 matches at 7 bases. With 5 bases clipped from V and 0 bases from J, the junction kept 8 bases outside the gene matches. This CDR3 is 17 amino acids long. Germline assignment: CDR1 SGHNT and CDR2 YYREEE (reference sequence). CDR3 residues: CASRGPGQISGANVLTF. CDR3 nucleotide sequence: TGTGCCAGCAGGGGACCGGGACAGATCTCTGGGGCCAACGTCCTGACTTTC.

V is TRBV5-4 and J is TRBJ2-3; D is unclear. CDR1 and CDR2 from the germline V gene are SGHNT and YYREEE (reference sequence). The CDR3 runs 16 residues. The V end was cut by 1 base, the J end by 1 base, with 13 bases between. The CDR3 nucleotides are TGTGCCAGCAGCTTGCGGGTGGCAGAGGGCACAGATACGCAGTATTTT. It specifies CASSLRVAEGTDTQYF.

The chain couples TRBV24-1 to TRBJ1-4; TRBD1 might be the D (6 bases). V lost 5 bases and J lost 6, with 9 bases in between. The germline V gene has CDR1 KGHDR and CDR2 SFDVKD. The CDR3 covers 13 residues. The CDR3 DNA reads TGTGCCACCAGTGTGGCAGGGGATGAAAAACTGTTTTTT. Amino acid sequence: CATSVAGDEKLFF.

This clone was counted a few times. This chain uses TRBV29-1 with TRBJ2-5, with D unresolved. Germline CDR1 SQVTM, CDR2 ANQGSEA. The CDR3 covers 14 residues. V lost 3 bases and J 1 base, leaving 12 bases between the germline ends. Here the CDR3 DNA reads TGCAGCGTTGATAAACAGCCCACCCAAGAGACCCAGTACTTC. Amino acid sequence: CSVDKQPTQETQYF.

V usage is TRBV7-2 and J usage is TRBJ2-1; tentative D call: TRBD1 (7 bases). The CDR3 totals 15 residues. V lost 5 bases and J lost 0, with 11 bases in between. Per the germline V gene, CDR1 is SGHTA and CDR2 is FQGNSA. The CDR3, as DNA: TGTGCCAGCAGCGCAGGGGGGAGCTCCTACAATGAGCAGTTCTTC. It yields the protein CASSAGGSSYNEQFF. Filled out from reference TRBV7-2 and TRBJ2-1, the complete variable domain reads GAGVSQSPSNKVTEKGKDVELRCDPISGHTALYWYRQSLGQGLEFLIYFQGNSAPDKSGLPSDRFSAERTGGSVSTLTIQRTQQEDSAVYLCASSAGGSSYNEQFFGPGTRLTVL.

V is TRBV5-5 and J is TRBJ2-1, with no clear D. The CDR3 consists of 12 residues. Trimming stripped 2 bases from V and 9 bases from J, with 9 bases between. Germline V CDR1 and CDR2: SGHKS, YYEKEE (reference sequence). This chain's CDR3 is CASSFPSGEQFF. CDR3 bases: TGTGCCAGCAGCTTCCCCTCGGGTGAGCAGTTCTTC.

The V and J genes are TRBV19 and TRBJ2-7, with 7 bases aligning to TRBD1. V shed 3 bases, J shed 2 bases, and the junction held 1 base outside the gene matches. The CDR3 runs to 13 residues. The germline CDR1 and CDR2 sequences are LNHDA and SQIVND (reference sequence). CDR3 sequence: CASSIGQAYEQYF. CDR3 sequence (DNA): TGTGCCAGTAGTATCGGACAGGCCTACGAGCAGTACTTC.

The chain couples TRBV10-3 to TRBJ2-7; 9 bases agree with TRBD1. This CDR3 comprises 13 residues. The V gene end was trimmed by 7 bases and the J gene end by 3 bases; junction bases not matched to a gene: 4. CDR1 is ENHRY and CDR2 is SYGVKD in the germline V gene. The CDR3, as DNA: TGTGCCATCACCGACAGGGGGGGCTACGAGCAGTACTTC. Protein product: CAITDRGGYEQYF.

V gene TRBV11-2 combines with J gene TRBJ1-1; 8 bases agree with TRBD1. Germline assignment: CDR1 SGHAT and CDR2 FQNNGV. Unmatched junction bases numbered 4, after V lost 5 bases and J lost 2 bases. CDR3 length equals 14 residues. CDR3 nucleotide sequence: TGTGCCAGCAGCCCCGGGACAGGTAACACTGAAGCTTTCTTT. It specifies CASSPGTGNTEAFF.

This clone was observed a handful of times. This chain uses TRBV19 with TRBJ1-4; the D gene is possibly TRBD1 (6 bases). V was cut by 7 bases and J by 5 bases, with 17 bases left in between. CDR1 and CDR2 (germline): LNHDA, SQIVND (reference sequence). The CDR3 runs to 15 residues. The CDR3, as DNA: TGTGCCAGTAACCCACAGGGAGAAGCGAATGAAAAACTGTTTTTT. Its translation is CASNPQGEANEKLFF.

CDR3 sequence reads: CASSGSSNQPQHF. Here the CDR3 DNA reads TGTGCCAGCAGCGGGAGTAGCAATCAGCCCCAGCATTTT. The chain joins TRBV5-6 to TRBJ1-5; D is unresolved. The CDR3 extends over 13 amino acids. The V end was cut by 4 bases, the J end by 0 bases, with 5 bases between. The germline V gene encodes CDR1 SGHDT and CDR2 YYEEEE.

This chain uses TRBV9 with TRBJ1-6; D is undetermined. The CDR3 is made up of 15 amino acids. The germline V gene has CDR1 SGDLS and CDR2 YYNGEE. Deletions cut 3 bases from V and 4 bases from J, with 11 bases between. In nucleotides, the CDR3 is TGTGCCAGCAGCGCTGAGAGCTTGTATAATTCACCCCTCCACTTT. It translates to CASSAESLYNSPLHF.

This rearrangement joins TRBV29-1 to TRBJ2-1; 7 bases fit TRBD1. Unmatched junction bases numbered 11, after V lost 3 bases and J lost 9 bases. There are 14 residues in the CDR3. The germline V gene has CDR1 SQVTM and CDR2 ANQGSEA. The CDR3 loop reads CSVEPGQTSREQFF. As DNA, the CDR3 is TGCAGCGTTGAGCCGGGACAGACGTCCCGTGAGCAGTTCTTC.

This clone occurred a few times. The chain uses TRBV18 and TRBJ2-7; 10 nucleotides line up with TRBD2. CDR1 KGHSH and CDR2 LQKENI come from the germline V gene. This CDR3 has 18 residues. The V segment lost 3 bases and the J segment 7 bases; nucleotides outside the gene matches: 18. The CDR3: CASSPTPSGSPPGGEQYF. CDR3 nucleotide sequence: TGTGCCAGCTCACCGACCCCTAGCGGGAGCCCCCCAGGGGGAGAGCAGTACTTC.

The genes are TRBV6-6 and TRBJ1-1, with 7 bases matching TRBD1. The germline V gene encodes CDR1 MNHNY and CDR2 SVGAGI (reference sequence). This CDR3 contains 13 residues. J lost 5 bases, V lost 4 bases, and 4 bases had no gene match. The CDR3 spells CASSSEGQTEAFF. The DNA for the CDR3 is TGTGCCAGCAGTTCTGAGGGACAGACTGAAGCTTTCTTT.